Following are 24 T cell receptor beta chains from one sample sequenced in a study of T-cell memory formation after mild COVID-19. TCRdb re-analysed the 5' RACE reads in MiXCR, keeping a single row per CDR3 protein. The data hold a few hundred thousand distinct CDR3 sequences, with over 25% observed a single time. The sample taken for sequencing was PBMCs or a T cell subset sorted from them (not recorded which). These receptors were obtained from an adult woman who had mild COVID-19 (a few samples of this study predate the infection). Cell type and time point are not known.

The genes are TRBV20-1 and TRBJ2-5; D gene unclear. Looked up from germline, CDR1 is DFQATT and CDR2 is SNEGSKA (reference sequence). V gave up 6 bases and J gave up 2 bases, with 13 bases separating them. This CDR3 has 13 amino acids. CDR3 sequence (DNA): TGCAGTGCCCCTGGGCGAGCGCAAGAGACCCAGTACTTC. Protein sequence: CSAPGRAQETQYF.

This chain connects TRBV7-9 to TRBJ2-7; D is uncertain. This CDR3 has 11 residues. CDR1 is SEHNR and CDR2 is FQNEAQ in the germline V gene (reference sequence). V shed 1 base and J shed 6 bases, with 4 bases lying between them. The CDR3 bases are TGTGCCAGCAGCTTAGAGGTCGAGCAGTACTTC. Amino acids: CASSLEVEQYF. Combining the CDR3 with reference TRBV7-9 and TRBJ2-7 gives the whole variable domain DTGVSQNPRHKITKRGQNVTFRCDPISEHNRLYWYRQTLGQGPEFLTYFQNEAQLEKSRLLSDRFSAERPKGSFSTLEIQRTEQGDSAMYLCASSLEVEQYFGPGTRLTVT.

V usage is TRBV29-1 and J usage is TRBJ1-4; no firm D call. V was clipped by 5 bases and J by 7 bases, with 8 bases between them. The length of the CDR3 is 11 residues. The V gene's germline CDR1 is SQVTM and CDR2 ANQGSEA. DNA for the CDR3: TGCAGCGTTCCGGGAGGTGAAAAACTGTTTTTT. It is translated as CSVPGGEKLFF.

This clonotype was counted between two and nine times. The rearrangement joins TRBV7-9 to TRBJ2-2, with a possible D match to TRBD1 (5 bases). The germline CDR1 and CDR2 sequences are SEHNR and FQNEAQ (reference sequence). V gave up 5 bases and J gave up 0 bases, with 10 bases separating them. The CDR3 spans 15 residues. The CDR3 DNA follows: TGTGCCAGCAGCCCCGGACACACGAACACCGGGGAGCTGTTTTTT. Protein product: CASSPGHTNTGELFF.

This clonotype was seen ten or more times. The chain employs TRBV12-3 or TRBV12-4 and TRBJ2-7, with a weak D call TRBD2 (5 bases). V was cut by 6 bases and J by 4 bases, with 10 bases left in between. The length of the CDR3 is 12 residues. CDR3 DNA: TGTGCCAGCAGCTTTTCGGGGTACGAGCAGTACTTC. The encoded protein is CASSFSGYEQYF.

This chain links TRBV4-1 with TRBJ2-7; TRBD1 agrees at 8 bases. Looked up from germline, CDR1 is MGHRA and CDR2 is YSYEKL. Germline trimming cut 4 bases from V and 2 bases from J; bases unmatched to any gene: 10. The CDR3 has 16 residues. Written as DNA, the CDR3 is TGCGCCAGCAGCCCTGCAGGGGGCAGGGTTCCCTACGAGCAGTACTTC. Translation: CASSPAGGRVPYEQYF.

A few counts support this clonotype. The chain carries TRBV5-1 and TRBJ2-2; 8 positions agree with TRBD1. This CDR3 comprises 14 residues. Trimming cost V 4 bases and J 4 bases; bases outside gene matches: 3. CDR1 SGHRS and CDR2 YFSETQ come from the germline V gene. CDR3 loop: CASSGQGITGELFF. DNA for the CDR3: TGCGCCAGCAGCGGACAGGGTATCACCGGGGAGCTGTTTTTT.

The chain joins TRBV20-1 to TRBJ1-1; D may be TRBD1 (5 bases). Germline V gene sequence: CDR1 DFQATT, CDR2 SNEGSKA (reference sequence). Trimming removed 3 bases at V and 0 bases at J, with 14 bases between. This CDR3 is 15 amino acids long. CDR3 protein: CSARGSGFMNTEAFF. DNA of the CDR3: TGCAGTGCTAGGGGATCAGGGTTCATGAACACTGAAGCTTTCTTT.

This clonotype turned up a few times. The chain combines TRBV7-9 with TRBJ2-1, with 11 bases fitting TRBD2. Germline V lookup: CDR1 SEHNR, CDR2 FQNEAQ (reference sequence). The CDR3 is made up of 15 amino acids. V lost 4 bases to trimming and J lost 2 bases; unmatched junction nucleotides: 1. CDR3 sequence reads: CASSSSGGTYNEQFF. The CDR3, as DNA: TGTGCCAGCAGCTCTAGCGGGGGGACCTACAATGAGCAGTTCTTC.

This clonotype was observed a handful of times. This chain uses TRBV12-3 or TRBV12-4 with TRBJ2-1; 14 nucleotides agree with TRBD2. The length of the CDR3 is 15 residues. Trimming took 6 bases from V and 10 from J; bases not matched to a gene: 8. CDR3 region: CASSPRLAGGVEQFF. The CDR3 DNA reads TGTGCCAGCAGCCCCAGACTAGCGGGGGGGGTGGAGCAGTTCTTC.

The chain has TRBV25-1 and TRBJ2-1; 11 bases match TRBD2. The V and J ends lost 4 bases and 4 bases, in that order; junction bases with no gene match: 9. The CDR3 contains 17 residues. CDR1 and CDR2 from the germline V gene are MGHDK and SYGVNS. The CDR3 spells CASSGLLAGATYNEQFF. The CDR3 bases are TGTGCCAGCAGTGGGTTACTAGCGGGAGCGACATACAATGAGCAGTTCTTC.

The chain combines TRBV29-1 with TRBJ2-3; 7 positions agree with TRBD2. J gave up 7 bases and V 6 bases, and 16 bases lay outside the gene matches. CDR1 and CDR2 from the germline V gene are SQVTM and ANQGSEA. The length of the CDR3 is 15 residues. The CDR3 DNA sequence: TGCAGCGTCCCGGGGGGAAATCGGGCCCGGAATACGCAGTATTTT. It is translated as CSVPGGNRARNTQYF.

The chain has TRBV12-3 or TRBV12-4 and TRBJ1-2; D perhaps matches TRBD1 (6 bases). The CDR3 consists of 14 residues. With 6 bases removed from V and 5 bases from J, the gap between germline ends came to 16 bases. This chain's CDR3 is CASRRDTVRYGYTF. CDR3 DNA sequence: TGTGCCAGCAGAAGGGACACAGTGCGGTATGGCTACACCTTC.

Points on this clonotype: One end of the junction is discordant with germline, which a read error may explain. The gene calls are TRBV20-1 and TRBJ1-1; a possible D gene is TRBD1 (5 bases). CDR3 length equals 13 residues. Germline CDR1 is DFQATT and CDR2 is SNEGSKA (reference sequence). Here the CDR3 reads CSARGSGKTEAFF. The CDR3 nucleotides are TGCAGTGCCAGAGGTTCAGGGAAAACTGAAGCTTTCTTT.

The chain uses TRBV7-8 and TRBJ2-7; weak D call: TRBD1 (5 bases). V was shortened by 7 bases and J by 4 bases, with 11 bases between the two germline ends. Germline V CDR1 and CDR2: SGHVS, FQNEAQ. The CDR3 has 12 residues. The CDR3: CASKTATYEQYF. CDR3 coding DNA: TGTGCCAGCAAGACAGCGACTTACGAGCAGTACTTC.

The sample holds a few counts of this clonotype. The rearrangement uses TRBV6-5 and TRBJ2-3; either TRBD1 or TRBD2 may fit D (5 bases each). The CDR3 sequence is 13 residues long. The ends were cut back, 6 bases at V and 4 bases at J, with 11 bases in the middle. Looked up from germline, CDR1 is MNHEY and CDR2 is SVGAGI. CDR3 sequence (DNA): TGTGCCAGCAGACTAGTGGGGGCAGATACGCAGTATTTT. It specifies CASRLVGADTQYF.

This clonotype has just a few counts. The chain has TRBV24-1 and TRBJ2-7; D possibly uses TRBD1 or TRBD2 (5 bases each). Germline V lookup: CDR1 KGHDR, CDR2 SFDVKD. Trimming shortened V by 3 bases and J by 1 base, and 9 bases separated the two germline ends. The CDR3 length is 14 residues. Written as DNA, the CDR3 is TGTGCCACCAGTGATCGGGACGGATCCTACGAGCAGTACTTC. It specifies CATSDRDGSYEQYF.

This clonotype was picked up a small number of times. V and J are TRBV11-2 and TRBJ2-7; 8 positions agree with TRBD1. This CDR3 has 14 amino acids. The V gene's germline CDR1 is SGHAT and CDR2 FQNNGV. With V trimmed by 5 bases and J by 3 bases, 6 bases remained unmatched. CDR3 sequence (DNA): TGTGCCAGCAGCCATCACAGGGGGTTCTACGAGCAGTACTTC. Amino acid sequence: CASSHHRGFYEQYF.

The rearrangement uses TRBV7-3 and TRBJ2-1, with 7 nucleotides matching TRBD2. There are 14 residues in the CDR3. CDR1 SGHTA and CDR2 FQGTGA come from the germline V gene. The trim removed 5 bases at V and 5 bases at J, leaving 6 bases unmatched. The DNA of the CDR3 is TGTGCCAGCAGCCCCTCTAGCGGCAACAATGAGCAGTTCTTC. Amino acid sequence: CASSPSSGNNEQFF.

The chain recombines TRBV13 with TRBJ2-1, with no clear D. CDR1 and CDR2 from the germline V gene are PRHDT and FYEKMQ (reference sequence). Trimming took 4 bases from V and 0 from J, leaving 22 bases between them. The CDR3 runs to 19 residues. The CDR3 spells CASSSRIPDTRSSYNEQFF. DNA for the CDR3: TGTGCCAGCAGCTCGAGGATTCCCGATACGCGGAGCTCCTACAATGAGCAGTTCTTC. Supplemented by reference TRBV13 and TRBJ2-1, the full variable domain reads AAGVIQSPRHLIKEKRETATLKCYPIPRHDTVYWYQQGPGQDPQFLISFYEKMQSDKGSIPDRFSAQQFSDYHSELNMSSLELGDSALYFCASSSRIPDTRSSYNEQFFGPGTRLTVL.

The chain combines TRBV29-1 with TRBJ2-3; D remains unclear. Germline-derived CDR1 and CDR2 are SQVTM and ANQGSEA. This CDR3 is built from 14 residues. V lost 1 base and J lost 1, with 9 bases in between. The CDR3 nucleotides are TGCAGCGTTGAAGTGTCCTACCGCACAGATACGCAGTATTTT. Its translation: CSVEVSYRTDTQYF.

This chain's CDR3 is CASSSGPGQGNTIYF. CDR3 in DNA: TGTGCCAGCAGCTCCGGACCAGGACAGGGAAACACCATATATTTT. The rearrangement uses TRBV7-2 and TRBJ1-3; possible D gene TRBD1, 6 bases. This CDR3 region has 15 residues. CDR1 and CDR2 from the germline V gene are SGHTA and FQGNSA. The V gene lost 4 bases and the J gene lost 4 bases, with 14 bases spanning the gap. Together with reference TRBV7-2 and TRBJ1-3, the CDR3 gives the full variable domain: GAGVSQSPSNKVTEKGKDVELRCDPISGHTALYWYRQSLGQGLEFLIYFQGNSAPDKSGLPSDRFSAERTGGSVSTLTIQRTQQEDSAVYLCASSSGPGQGNTIYFGEGSWLTVV.

The V gene is TRBV9, the J gene TRBJ2-3, with a possible D match to TRBD2 (6 bases). Germline-derived CDR1 and CDR2 are SGDLS and YYNGEE. The CDR3 is 15 residues long. Trimming pared 0 bases from V and 3 bases from J, leaving 11 bases between. The DNA for the CDR3 is TGTGCCAGCAGCGTAGACCGGGGGAATACAGATACGCAGTATTTT. It codes for CASSVDRGNTDTQYF.

This rearrangement joins TRBV12-3 or TRBV12-4 to TRBJ2-2; D is unresolved. The CDR3 totals 15 residues. Trimming removed 3 bases at V and 3 bases at J, with 11 bases between. The CDR3 spells CASSFPGPDTGELFF. CDR3 sequence (DNA): TGTGCCAGCAGTTTCCCCGGGCCCGACACCGGGGAGCTGTTTTTT.